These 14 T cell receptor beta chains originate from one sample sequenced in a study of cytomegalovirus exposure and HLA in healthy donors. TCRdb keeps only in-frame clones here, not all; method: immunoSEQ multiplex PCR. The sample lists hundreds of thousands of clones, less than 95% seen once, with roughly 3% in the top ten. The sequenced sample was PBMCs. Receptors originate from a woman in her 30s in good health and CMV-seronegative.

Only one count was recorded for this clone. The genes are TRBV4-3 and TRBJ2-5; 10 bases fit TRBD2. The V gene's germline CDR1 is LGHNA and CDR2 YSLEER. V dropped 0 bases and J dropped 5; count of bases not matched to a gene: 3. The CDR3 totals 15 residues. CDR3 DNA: TGCGCCAGCAGCCAAGATGAGCGGGGGGGTGAGACCCAGTACTTC. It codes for CASSQDERGGETQYF.

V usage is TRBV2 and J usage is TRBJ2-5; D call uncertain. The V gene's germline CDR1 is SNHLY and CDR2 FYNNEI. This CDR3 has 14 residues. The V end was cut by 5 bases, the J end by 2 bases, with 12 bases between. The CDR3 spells CASSPRREQETQYF. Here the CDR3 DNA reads TGTGCCAGCAGTCCCCGGAGAGAACAAGAGACCCAGTACTTC.

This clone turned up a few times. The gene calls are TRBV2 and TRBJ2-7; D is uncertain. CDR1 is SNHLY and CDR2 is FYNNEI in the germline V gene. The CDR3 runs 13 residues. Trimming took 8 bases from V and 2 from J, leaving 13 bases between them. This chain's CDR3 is CASCLRATYEQYF. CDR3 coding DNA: TGTGCCAGCTGTCTTCGGGCAACCTACGAGCAGTACTTC.

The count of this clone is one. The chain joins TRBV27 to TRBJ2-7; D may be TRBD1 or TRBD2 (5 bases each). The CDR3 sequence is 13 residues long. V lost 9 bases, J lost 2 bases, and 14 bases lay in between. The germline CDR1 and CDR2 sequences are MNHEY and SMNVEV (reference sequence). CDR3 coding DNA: TGTGCCAGTCGGACTGGACACCCCTACGAGCAGTACTTC. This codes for CASRTGHPYEQYF.

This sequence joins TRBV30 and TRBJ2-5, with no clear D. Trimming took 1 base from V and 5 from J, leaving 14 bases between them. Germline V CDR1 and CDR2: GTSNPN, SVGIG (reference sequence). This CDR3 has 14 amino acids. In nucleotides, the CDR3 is TGTGCCTGGAGTGGTGTCAGTCTAGTGGAGACCCAGTACTTC. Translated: CAWSGVSLVETQYF.

The CDR3 nucleotides are TGTGCCAGCAGCCACAAGACTAGCCCTAGCACAGATACGCAGTATTTT. This codes for CASSHKTSPSTDTQYF. The V and J genes are TRBV14 and TRBJ2-3, with TRBD2 matching over 7 bases. The CDR3 covers 16 residues. The germline CDR1 and CDR2 sequences are SGHDN and FVKESK. Unmatched junction bases numbered 6, after V lost 3 bases and J lost 0 bases.

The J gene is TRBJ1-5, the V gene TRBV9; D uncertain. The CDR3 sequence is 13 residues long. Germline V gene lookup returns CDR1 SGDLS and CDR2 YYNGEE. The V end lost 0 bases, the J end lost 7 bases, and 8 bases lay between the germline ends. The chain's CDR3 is CASSVVSWQPQHF. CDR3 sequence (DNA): TGTGCCAGCAGCGTAGTTTCCTGGCAGCCCCAGCATTTT.

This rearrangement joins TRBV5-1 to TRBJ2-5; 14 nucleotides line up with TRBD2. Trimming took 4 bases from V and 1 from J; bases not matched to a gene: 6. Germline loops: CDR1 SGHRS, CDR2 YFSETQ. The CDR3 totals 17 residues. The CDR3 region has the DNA TGCGCCAGCAGCGCGGGACTAGCGGGAGTCTTCCAAGAGACCCAGTACTTC. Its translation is CASSAGLAGVFQETQYF.

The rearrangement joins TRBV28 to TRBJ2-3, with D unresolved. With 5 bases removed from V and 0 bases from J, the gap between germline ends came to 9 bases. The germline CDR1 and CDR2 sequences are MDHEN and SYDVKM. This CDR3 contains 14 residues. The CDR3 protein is CASSTRLSTDTQYF. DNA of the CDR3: TGTGCCAGCAGTACCCGACTGAGCACAGATACGCAGTATTTT.

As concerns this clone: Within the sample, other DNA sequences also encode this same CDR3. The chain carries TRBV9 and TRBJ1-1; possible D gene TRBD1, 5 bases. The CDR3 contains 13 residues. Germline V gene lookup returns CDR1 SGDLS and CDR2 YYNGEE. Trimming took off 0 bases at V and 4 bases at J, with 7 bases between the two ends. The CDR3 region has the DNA TGTGCCAGCAGCGTAGGGGGGTCCACTGAAGCTTTCTTT. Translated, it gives CASSVGGSTEAFF.

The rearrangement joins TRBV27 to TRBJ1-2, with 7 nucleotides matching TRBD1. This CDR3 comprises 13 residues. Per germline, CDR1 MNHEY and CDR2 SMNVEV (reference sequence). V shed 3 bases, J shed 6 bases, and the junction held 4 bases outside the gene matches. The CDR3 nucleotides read TGTGCCAGCAGTTTTTCCGGACAGGATGGCTACACCTTC. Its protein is CASSFSGQDGYTF.

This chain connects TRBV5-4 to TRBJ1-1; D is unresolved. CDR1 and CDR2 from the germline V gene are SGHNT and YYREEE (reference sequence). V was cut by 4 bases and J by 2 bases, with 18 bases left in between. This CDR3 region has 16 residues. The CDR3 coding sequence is TGTGCCAGCAGCCCCTCCCCCCGGGGATTAAACACTGAAGCTTTCTTT. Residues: CASSPSPRGLNTEAFF. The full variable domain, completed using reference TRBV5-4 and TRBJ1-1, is ETGVTQSPTHLIKTRGQQVTLRCSSQSGHNTVSWYQQALGQGPQFIFQYYREEENGRGNFPPRFSGLQFPNYSSELNVNALELDDSALYLCASSPSPRGLNTEAFFGQGTRLTVV.

The CDR3 nucleotides read TGCGCCAGCAGCAGGACTGGAGCTGAAGCTTTCTTT. This translates into CASSRTGAEAFF. This chain links TRBV5-1 with TRBJ1-1, with D unclear. The CDR3 contains 12 residues. Trimming removed 4 bases from V and 6 bases from J, with 10 bases in between. The V gene's germline CDR1 is SGHRS and CDR2 YFSETQ.

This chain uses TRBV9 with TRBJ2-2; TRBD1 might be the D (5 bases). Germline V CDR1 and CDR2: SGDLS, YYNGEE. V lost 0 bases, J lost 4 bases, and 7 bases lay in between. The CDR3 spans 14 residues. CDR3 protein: CASSVGRVTGELFF. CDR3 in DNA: TGTGCCAGCAGCGTAGGCAGGGTCACCGGGGAGCTGTTTTTT.